This passage covers 13 T cell receptor beta chains from one sample sequenced in a study of early T cells in non-severe SARS-CoV-2 infection. A single record per CDR3 protein comes from TCRdb applying MiXCR to the 5' RACE reads. The sample records fewer than 80,000 distinct CDR3 sequences, 8.8% being singletons. The sequences come from whole blood, collected at baseline. The receptors here all came from an adult who was a healthcare worker with PCR-confirmed SARS-CoV-2 infection or an uninfected control (not recorded which).

The genes are TRBV7-2 and TRBJ2-1, with unresolved D. The CDR3 consists of 9 residues. Germline assignment: CDR1 SGHTA and CDR2 FQGNSA. V was pared by 1 base and J by 15 bases, with 4 bases between. The CDR3 DNA follows: TGTGCCAGCAGCTTAGACCTGTTCTTC. Protein sequence: CASSLDLFF.

V is TRBV2 and J is TRBJ2-5; TRBD1 matches at 10 bases. In germline, CDR1 is SNHLY, CDR2 FYNNEI. The CDR3 is 17 residues long. With 11 bases clipped from V and 0 bases from J, the junction kept 15 bases outside the gene matches. The CDR3 region has the DNA TGTGCCGGCAAAAGGGACAGGGGAGTCCCCCACCAAGAGACCCAGTACTTC. Protein sequence: CAGKRDRGVPHQETQYF.

The chain employs TRBV5-1 and TRBJ2-7; D remains ambiguous. The CDR3 runs to 14 residues. V was shortened by 4 bases and J by 5 bases, with 16 bases between the two germline ends. Germline V CDR1 and CDR2: SGHRS, YFSETQ. The CDR3 DNA sequence: TGCGCCAGCAGCCTGGGGTATGTGGGAAACGAGCAGTACTTC. Translation gives CASSLGYVGNEQYF.

The sample holds a few counts of this clonotype. This chain joins TRBV20-1 and TRBJ2-7, with unresolved D. With 1 base removed from V and 6 bases from J, the gap between germline ends came to 10 bases. Germline CDR1 reads DFQATT; CDR2 reads SNEGSKA (reference sequence). This CDR3 contains 12 residues. As DNA, the CDR3 is TGCAGTGCTAGAGTAGCTAAGGCCGAGCAGTACTTC. This translates into CSARVAKAEQYF.

Worth noting for this clonotype: One end of the junction fails to match germline, which may point to a read error. The rearrangement uses TRBV14 and TRBJ2-1, with TRBD2 as a possible D gene (5 bases). This CDR3 contains 13 residues. From germline, CDR1 is SGHDN and CDR2 FVKESK. In nucleotides, the CDR3 is TGTACCAGCAGCCAAGGACTTTACAATGAGCAGTTCTTC. It encodes CTSSQGLYNEQFF.

In DNA form, the CDR3 reads TGTGCCAGCAGCCAAGTCCCCGGGGGCAGGGGCACAGATACGCAGTATTTT. Protein sequence: CASSQVPGGRGTDTQYF. This chain joins TRBV3-1 and TRBJ2-3; D may be TRBD1 or TRBD2 (6 bases each). The germline V and J ends were trimmed by 1 base and 1 base, with 15 bases remaining between them. CDR1 LGHDT and CDR2 YNNKEL come from the germline V gene (reference sequence). This CDR3 comprises 17 residues.

The chain uses TRBV20-1 and TRBJ2-7; 8 bases match TRBD1. CDR1 DFQATT and CDR2 SNEGSKA come from the germline V gene (reference sequence). CDR3 length: 13 residues. Losses at the gene ends were 3 bases for V and 3 bases for J; bases not matched to a gene: 4. The CDR3 loop is CSARGQADYEQYF. The CDR3 DNA is TGCAGTGCTAGGGGACAGGCAGACTACGAGCAGTACTTC.

This clonotype has only a few counts. This sequence joins TRBV6-2 or TRBV6-3 and TRBJ1-2, with D unclear. V lost 10 bases and J 5 bases, leaving 17 bases between the germline ends. The CDR3 is 13 residues long. Looked up from germline, CDR1 is MNHEY and CDR2 is SVGEGT. The CDR3 DNA follows: TGTGCCACCAAGGGTCCAGAGGCTTATGGCTACACCTTC. Translation: CATKGPEAYGYTF.

Details on this clonotype: This may come from a read error, since a much larger clone is one base off. The CDR3 loop reads CASRRREWGDTQNF. CDR3 bases: TGTGCCAGCAGACGGCGGGAGTGGGGAGATACGCAGAATTTT. This sequence joins TRBV6-2 or TRBV6-3 and TRBJ2-3; 7 nucleotides line up with TRBD2. Germline V CDR1 and CDR2: MNHEY, SVGEGT. The CDR3 loop spans 14 amino acids.

This clonotype occurred many times. The genes are TRBV12-3 or TRBV12-4 and TRBJ2-3, with unresolved D. V was trimmed by 7 bases and J by 0 bases, leaving 14 bases between them. The CDR3 spans 15 residues. The CDR3 here is CASTWDFPSTDTQYF. The CDR3 DNA is TGTGCCAGCACCTGGGATTTCCCTAGCACAGATACGCAGTATTTT.

V gene TRBV20-1 combines with J gene TRBJ1-1; D possibly corresponds to TRBD1 (6 bases). V was cut by 0 bases and J by 10 bases, with 18 bases left in between. Germline values: CDR1 DFQATT, CDR2 SNEGSKA (reference sequence). The CDR3 consists of 14 residues. The CDR3 DNA reads TGCAGTGCTAGAGAGGGGACATCCAAGGTTTCAGCTTTCTTT. This gives the protein CSAREGTSKVSAFF.

This clonotype was found many times. The CDR3: CASREYTEAFF. The CDR3, as DNA: TGTGCCAGCAGGGAGTACACTGAAGCTTTCTTT. The J gene is TRBJ1-1, the V gene TRBV2; no clear D gene. This CDR3 has 11 residues. Trimming removed 6 bases from V and 3 bases from J, with 5 bases in between. The germline V gene encodes CDR1 SNHLY and CDR2 FYNNEI. The full variable domain, rest sourced from reference TRBV2 and TRBJ1-1, is EPEVTQTPSHQVTQMGQEVILRCVPISNHLYFYWYRQILGQKVEFLVSFYNNEISEKSEIFDDQFSVERPDGSNFTLKIRSTKLEDSAMYFCASREYTEAFFGQGTRLTVV.

The chain couples TRBV4-2 to TRBJ2-7; D possibly corresponds to TRBD1 (5 bases). V was cut by 4 bases and J by 2 bases, with 9 bases left in between. Per germline, CDR1 LGHNA and CDR2 YNFKEQ. CDR3 size: 13 residues. CDR3 sequence (DNA): TGTGCCAGCAGCCGAGAGACAGCCTACGAGCAGTACTTC. Amino acids: CASSRETAYEQYF.